What follows are 4 T cell receptor beta chains derived from one specimen sequenced in a study of blood T cell repertoires in COVID-19. Assay used: immunoSEQ multiplex PCR; TCRdb lists only in-frame clones, some missing. The repertoire holds around 97,000 clones, around nine tenths seen once, with roughly 15% in the top ten. Sequencing used peripheral blood. These receptors originate from a woman of 80 years or more in a cohort sampled during active COVID-19.

The chain uses TRBV24-1 and TRBJ2-1; 9 bases align to TRBD1. V lost 4 bases to trimming and J lost 1 base; unmatched junction nucleotides: 1. Looked up from germline, CDR1 is KGHDR and CDR2 is SFDVKD. There are 15 residues in the CDR3. The CDR3 region has the DNA TGTGCCACCAGTGAGACAGGGGGGTCCTACAATGAGCAGTTCTTC. Translated: CATSETGGSYNEQFF.

As to this clone: Other nucleotide sequences in the sample specify the same CDR3. The genes are TRBV6-5 and TRBJ2-1; 7 bases agree with TRBD2. The CDR3 sequence is 14 residues long. V trimming: 0 bases; J trimming: 7 bases; junction bases outside the gene matches: 3. Germline CDR1 and CDR2: MNHEY and SVGAGI. The CDR3 DNA reads as TGTGCCAGCAGTTACTCCGGCGGGGGAAATGAGCAGTTCTTC. It specifies CASSYSGGGNEQFF.

The chain recombines TRBV11-3 with TRBJ2-3, with a tentative D call TRBD2 (5 bases). Germline V gives CDR1 SGHNT, CDR2 YENEEA. Trimming removed 5 bases from V and 0 bases from J, with 6 bases in between. This CDR3 has 13 residues. CDR3 loop: CASSPGSTDTQYF. CDR3 nucleotide sequence: TGTGCCAGCAGCCCGGGGAGCACAGATACGCAGTATTTT.

Concerning this clone: An end of the junction differs from the germline gene, which may be a read error. The chain is built from TRBV7-7 and TRBJ2-7; 10 bases map to TRBD1. The CDR3 spans 15 residues. The V gene's germline CDR1 is SSHAT and CDR2 FNYEAQ (reference sequence). The CDR3 bases are TGTGCTAGCAGTCGTGGACAGGGGGGCCCCTACGAGCAGTACTTC. This gives the protein CASSRGQGGPYEQYF.